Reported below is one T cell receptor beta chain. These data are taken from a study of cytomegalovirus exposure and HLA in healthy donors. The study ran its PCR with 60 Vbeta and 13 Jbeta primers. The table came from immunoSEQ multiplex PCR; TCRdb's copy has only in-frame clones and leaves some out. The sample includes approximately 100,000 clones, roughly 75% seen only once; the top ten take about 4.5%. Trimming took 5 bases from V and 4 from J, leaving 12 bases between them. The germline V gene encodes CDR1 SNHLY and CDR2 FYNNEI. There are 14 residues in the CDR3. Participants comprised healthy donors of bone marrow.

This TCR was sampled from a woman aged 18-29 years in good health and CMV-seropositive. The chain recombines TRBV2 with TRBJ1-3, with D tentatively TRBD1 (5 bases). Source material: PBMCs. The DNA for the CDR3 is TGTGCCAGCAGTCTGCAGGGATCCGGAAACACCATATATTTT. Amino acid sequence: CASSLQGSGNTIYF.